A selection of T cell receptor beta chains follows, all from one sample in a study of blood T cells in healthy people across ages. Via MiXCR, TCRdb re-called the 5' RACE reads, giving one row per CDR3 protein. The data contain 1.5 million to 2 million distinct CDR3 sequences, under 30% of them singletons. The sequencing input was blood. The receptors come from a woman younger than 45 in good health. The CDR3 runs from the conserved cysteine through the conserved F or W. A D gene is named only where the DNA matches it firmly. Where a row states a size, it is once, few, many or the class of an expanded clone; other rows omit it.

D,J,size,V,DNA,CDR3
TRBD1,TRBJ2-1,NA,TRBV6-5,TGTGCCAGCACCACGAGAGGGGGCCGGAATGAGCAGTTCTTC,CASTTRGGRNEQFF
TRBD1,TRBJ2-7,many,TRBV7-2,TGTGCCAGCAGTCGGACAGGGGTAATAATGGGCTACGAGCAGTACTTC,CASSRTGVIMGYEQYF
NA,TRBJ2-6,few,TRBV20-1,TGCAGTGCTAGGGAAGGGGAAGGGGCCAACGTCCTGACTTTC,CSAREGEGANVLTF
TRBD2,TRBJ2-3,few,TRBV24-1,TGTGCCACCCGGGGAGCGGGAGCAGATACGCAGTATTTT,CATRGAGADTQYF
NA,TRBJ2-7,NA,TRBV10-2,TGCGCCAGCAGTGAGAAGTGGTCCACAAAGGACGAGCAGTACTTC,CASSEKWSTKDEQYF
NA,TRBJ2-3,NA,TRBV28,TGTGCCGCTCAACGACTTCGATCCAGCACAGATACGCAGTATTTT,CAAQRLRSSTDTQYF
NA,TRBJ2-1,NA,TRBV19,TGTGCCAGTAGCCCCGGGGTCGCAGCAGGTGAGCAGTTCTTC,CASSPGVAAGEQFF
TRBD1,TRBJ2-3,NA,TRBV3-1,TGTGCCAGCAGCCCCGAGGGACAGTACTACCCAGATACGCAGTGCTTT,CASSPEGQYYPDTQCF
NA,TRBJ2-5,few,TRBV6-1,TGTGCCAGCAGTGAAAAGGCAGCTATGGGCCAGTACTTC,CASSEKAAMGQYF
TRBD2,TRBJ2-5,few,TRBV12-3/TRBV12-4,TGTGCCAGCAGTTTTCGTGGGACTAGTTTGTACTTC,CASSFRGTSLYF
NA,TRBJ2-6,many,TRBV5-1,TGCGCCAGCAGCTGGGAAAGCACTGGGGCCAACGTCCTGACTTTC,CASSWESTGANVLTF
NA,TRBJ2-1,few,TRBV29-1,TGCAGCGCTGGGGGTGGGAGTGCGTCCTACAATGAGCAGTTCTTC,CSAGGGSASYNEQFF
TRBD2,TRBJ2-1,NA,TRBV20-1,TGCGGTGCTAGCCCTCGTGAGCGGGGGTCCTACAATGAGCAGTTCTTC,CGASPRERGSYNEQFF
NA,TRBJ2-2,NA,TRBV12-3/TRBV12-4,TGTGCCAGCAGTTTAGCTGGAGGGTTAGGCGGGGAGCTGTTTTTT,CASSLAGGLGGELFF
TRBD2,TRBJ2-1,many,TRBV19,TGTGCCAGTACCCAGCGGGGGAATGAGCAGTTCTTC,CASTQRGNEQFF
TRBD2,TRBJ2-3,many,TRBV7-8,TGTGCCAGCAGCTTAGCTTCCCAGCGGGACCCCACAGATACACAGTATTTT,CASSLASQRDPTDTQYF
NA,TRBJ2-7,NA,TRBV28,TGTGCCAGCAGTTTGGGGCATGGCTACGAGCAGTACTTC,CASSLGHGYEQYF
NA,TRBJ2-1,NA,TRBV7-2,TGTGCCAGCAGCTTAGCAAACCCTATGAATGAGCAGTTCTTC,CASSLANPMNEQFF
NA,TRBJ2-1,many,TRBV12-3/TRBV12-4,TGTGCCAGCATGGGGGGCTGGGGTGGCAATGAGCAGTTCTTC,CASMGGWGGNEQFF
NA,TRBJ1-2,many,TRBV29-1,TGCAGCGTTGAGGGGGCCGGTGGCTACACCTTC,CSVEGAGGYTF
NA,TRBJ1-6,NA,TRBV29-1,TGCAGCGTTGCCCTCCAGGCAACCAATTCACCCCTCCACTTT,CSVALQATNSPLHF
NA,TRBJ2-3,NA,TRBV15,TGTGCCACCAGCAGAGGCTCCCCGGATACGCAGTATTTT,CATSRGSPDTQYF
TRBD1,TRBJ2-7,NA,TRBV2,TGTGCCAGCAGTGAAGCGGGACAGCCGGGGTACTTC,CASSEAGQPGYF
TRBD1,TRBJ2-7,many,TRBV20-1,TGCAGTGCTAGGGCCCCACGGGACAGAGTCTACGAGCAGTACTTC,CSARAPRDRVYEQYF
NA,TRBJ2-7,NA,TRBV20-1,TGCAGTGCTAGAACCGACTGCGAGCAGTACTTC,CSARTDCEQYF
NA,TRBJ1-2,few,TRBV24-1,TGTGCCACCAGTGAACAGGCCCTTGGCTACACCTTC,CATSEQALGYTF
NA,TRBJ2-1,few,TRBV9,TGTGCCAGCAGCGTAGGTGCGACACCGGGCTATGAGCAGTTCTTC,CASSVGATPGYEQFF
TRBD1,TRBJ2-1,NA,TRBV20-1,TGCAGTGCTAGGGGTGGGCAGGGGGATGAGCAGTTCTTC,CSARGGQGDEQFF
NA,TRBJ1-2,NA,TRBV6-5,TGTGCCAGCAGAGCGACAAATAACTATGGCTACACCTTC,CASRATNNYGYTF
NA,TRBJ1-2,NA,TRBV30,TGTGCCTGGCAAGAGGATGGCTACACCTTC,CAWQEDGYTF
NA,TRBJ2-4,many,TRBV7-2,TGTGCCAGCACGGGGTGGGTGCGGCACATTCAGTACTTC,CASTGWVRHIQYF
NA,TRBJ2-2,NA,TRBV3-1,TGTGCCAGCAGGATACGGGCCGGGGAGCTGTTTTTT,CASRIRAGELFF
NA,TRBJ2-4,many,TRBV5-6,TGTGCCAGCAGCTTGGGTGGAACATTAGCCAAAAACATTCAGTACTTC,CASSLGGTLAKNIQYF
NA,TRBJ1-1,NA,TRBV6-1,TGTGCCAGCAGACTAAGGCAGGTCGTTCTTCAGGACTGGGGCACTGAAGCTTTCTTT,CASRLRQVVLQDWGTEAFF
TRBD2,TRBJ2-7,NA,TRBV12-3/TRBV12-4,TGTGCCAGCAGCCGCGAGCGGGGTTCGGGGCTGGACGAGCAGTACTTC,CASSRERGSGLDEQYF
TRBD2,TRBJ2-1,few,TRBV5-1,TGCGCCAGCAGCTTAGGGGTGGGAAGCGGGAGGACCCTATACTCCTACAATGAGCAGTTCTTC,CASSLGVGSGRTLYSYNEQFF
NA,TRBJ2-3,once,TRBV6-6,TGTGCCAGCAGTGATACTAGAGTCTATACAGATACGCAGTATTTT,CASSDTRVYTDTQYF
NA,TRBJ1-5,few,TRBV20-1,TGCAGTGCCAACGACATCGAGAATAGCAATCAGCCCCAGCATTTT,CSANDIENSNQPQHF
NA,TRBJ1-5,few,TRBV20-1,TGCAGTGCTAGATCTAAGGGGGTGAGCAATCAGCCCCAGCATTTT,CSARSKGVSNQPQHF
NA,TRBJ1-5,NA,TRBV9,TGTGCCAGCAGCGTAGGAGGGAGGGGCCAGCCCCAGCATTTT,CASSVGGRGQPQHF
NA,TRBJ1-4,few,TRBV7-9,TGTGCCAGTCGAGTCGGCGAAGGGGATGAAAAACTGTTTTTT,CASRVGEGDEKLFF
TRBD2,TRBJ2-5,NA,TRBV11-2,TGTGCCAGCAGCTTAGATCTGGGGCGGGGGCAGTACTTC,CASSLDLGRGQYF
NA,TRBJ1-2,many,TRBV12-3/TRBV12-4,TGTGCCAGCAGTAGAGCAGGAGTCTCTAACTATGGCTACACCTTC,CASSRAGVSNYGYTF
TRBD1,TRBJ2-7,few,TRBV7-9,TGTGCCAGCAGCTCCTCGAGGGGGCTGACCTACGAGCAGTACTTC,CASSSSRGLTYEQYF
TRBD2,TRBJ2-3,NA,TRBV2,TGTGCCAGCAGAGCAACTAGCGGGGTGTCAGATACGCAGTATTTT,CASRATSGVSDTQYF
NA,TRBJ2-1,NA,TRBV5-1,TGCGCCAGCAGCTGGCCGGGGACAAACAATGAGCGGTTCTTC,CASSWPGTNNERFF